This note documents a single TCR beta chain sequence. The antigen is not known. The gene symbols are mouse symbols. Profiling relied on immunoSEQ multiplex PCR, and the TCRdb table lists in-frame clones only, not all of them. The sample holds some 19,000 clones; 69% are singletons and the top ten take 0.35% to 0.5%. This sample was taken from a study of tissue T cells after allogeneic stem cell transplantation. Study results and caveats: TCR repertoires tracked anatomic similarity, regardless of disease or transplant status. Only a limited share of tissue TCRs appeared in blood or spleen.

This TCR was recovered from a female BALB/c mouse in good health. The MHC haplotype of this mouse line is H2-d. Sequenced sample: blood.

CDR3 sequence reads: CASSDGGPQDTQYF. Incomplete CDR3 DNA: TGTGCCAGCAGTGATGGGGGGCCCCAAGACACCCAGTAC. V usage is TRBV13-1 and J usage is TRBJ2-5; either TRBD1 or TRBD2 may supply D (6 bases each). The observed sequence ends 1 residue before the CDR3 terminus, with the missing tail filled in from the germline J gene. Trimming removed 0 bases from V and 2 bases from J, with 7 bases in between. The CDR3 runs 14 residues. CDR1 is NSHNY and CDR2 is SYGAGN in the germline V gene.